Included here is one TCR beta chain sequence, with context. The antigen it recognizes is unknown. The record has no base qualities; no much larger clone is one base away. Libraries were constructed by the immunoSEQ multiplex PCR assay. For the multiplex PCR, a mixture combining 60 forward primers for TCR Vbeta segments and 13 reverse primers for TCR Jbeta segments was used. The CDR3 region of rearranged TCR beta genes was amplified from genomic DNA with a multiplex PCR assay. The amplified TCR beta libraries were sequenced on the Illumina HiSeq System as 87-base-pair reads. As for how the authors treated the data: Across the roughly 700 repertoires, a later analysis counted 80 million or so unique TCR beta chains, around 11 million of which were shared by at least two donors. Raw reads were error-corrected and collapsed into unique sequences with a nearest-neighbor algorithm that merged closely related sequences to remove PCR and sequencing errors. V, D and J gene segments were assigned by aligning CDR3 sequences to IMGT reference sequences. For a sequence to be retained, a match of at least six nucleotides was required to both a V gene segment and a J gene segment. Rearrangements were classified as productive when the CDR3 lacked stop codons and remained in frame with V and J, and all other rearrangements were classified as non-productive. CDR3 was defined by IMGT convention, running from the second conserved V-encoded cysteine to the conserved J-encoded phenylalanine. In an earlier analysis of around 570 of the donors, sequences lacking an unambiguous match to a single V gene segment were excluded. In an earlier analysis of 450 to 700 of the donors, V segments were called functional above 56.7% productive rearrangements and were called segregating when the between-donor standard deviation exceeded 5%. A statistical classification framework was built for diagnosing cytomegalovirus status from the catalog of TCR beta chain sequences. V and J gene assignment, in a later analysis, came from comparing TCR nucleotide sequences with IMGT/GENE-DB human TR gene sequences. Using the TCRdist pipeline, a later analysis assigned CDR3 sequences along with most-parsimonious VDJ recombination scenarios. In a later analysis, each TCR beta chain was defined by its CDR3 amino acid sequence together with its V-gene family, and reads without a unique V-gene family were excluded. In a later analysis, a few hundred highly shared, low-generation-probability nucleotide sequences were removed to address suspected cross-contamination and a sequencing artifact. In a later analysis, a clonal expansion index for each public chain was calculated from normalized within-repertoire ranks of inferred template counts. In a later analysis, generation probabilities were computed using a VDJ recombination model fitted to out-of-frame rearrangements, and the results were checked against IGoR. Hypergeometric tests were used in a later analysis to score TCR-TCR, TCR-HLA and TCR-CMV co-occurrence, with a repertoire-size bias correction applied to the TCR pairs. A later analysis estimated false discovery rates by permuting HLA or CMV assignments 20 times. In a later analysis, co-occurring TCRs were grouped using DBSCAN, and TCRdist sequence similarity was added for clustering within HLA-allele-positive subsets. For co-occurrence clustering, repertoires with fewer than 30,000 or more than 120,000 public chains were excluded, along with roughly five repertoires with anomalous nucleotide sharing. Entries here come from immuneACCESS through TCRdb and include only in-frame sequences with V and J called. Some clones fail to appear in such tables; in the studies checked, an unresolved V gene covers under half of the shortfall, and the cause of the remainder is unknown. The V and J calls and clone size are taken from that table; D and trimming were inferred from the DNA. The sample table contains about 200,000 clones; only one count was recorded for 70% to 80% of them. The ten biggest clones cover 2.9% of the sample.

The data derive from a study of cytomegalovirus exposure and HLA in healthy donors (dated 2017 in TCRdb). Broadly, across the study: An earlier analysis of roughly 500 of the donors reported over 250 Gb of sequence data and 117 million unique TCR beta sequences obtained from some 170 million T cells. In the later analysis, no new phenotypic data were used to find candidate immune exposures; instead, reliance was placed on TCR beta sequences and their occurrence across donors. A later analysis re-examined previously published TCR beta repertoires from more than 650 donors and added high-resolution HLA genotyping to investigate patterns of TCR occurrence. Donor age, sex, ethnicity and CMV serostatus were compiled together with the repertoire data. In addition to the first cohort of around 670 subjects, a separate validation cohort of over 90 different subjects was used. Using immunosequencing, the study profiled T cell repertoires from fewer than 850 subjects and related those repertoires to cytomegalovirus serostatus. An early release that covered more than 550 HLA-typed donors contained 250 to 350 gigabases of sequencing data and 75 million to 100 million unique TCR sequences. An earlier analysis of 587 of the donors used high-throughput TCR beta sequencing to judge whether each TCR beta V gene segment behaved as functional or pseudogenic. All discovery cohort repertoires had been generated using a single sequencing platform. Several DR-DQ haplotypes were treated as single units for association and clustering because of strong linkage in the cohort. A later genetic analysis took genome-wide SNP genotypes for about 55% of the roughly 700 donors and used that subset as a discovery cohort. The study was designed to test whether signatures of past pathogen exposure could be identified by cataloging public T cell receptors. Typing coverage differed by locus: A, B, C, DRB1 and DQB1 were typed in roughly 620-630 donors, DQA1 in roughly 500, DPA1 in around 600, and DPB1 in 472. Among about 400 genotyped donors of the cohort, an average of around 250,000 unique TCR beta nucleotide sequences was sequenced per donor, of which roughly 18% were non-productive. High-throughput TCR immunosequencing, statistical association of individual TCRs with disease status, and machine learning were combined to predict cytomegalovirus infection status. HLA typing covered class I and class II loci at four-digit resolution. The genetic ancestry cluster associated with self-reported Caucasian donors included about four fifths of the roughly 400 genotyped donors. What the study reported, not specific to this receptor: The 87-base-pair reads could not distinguish some IMGT-functional V segments, including TRBV6-2 and TRBV6-3, so those segments were excluded. Because HLA typing was missing for some donors at each locus, association tests included only the typed subset. In a later analysis, 15,000 to 20,000 TCR beta sequences were associated with specific HLA alleles at a false discovery rate of 0.05. A cluster of highly shared sequence variants was judged likely to represent a technical artifact of the sequencing pipeline. Correlated functional status among segregating V segments might be attributable to linkage disequilibrium, but an unknown experimental factor could not be ruled out. A further reported finding was that TCR beta sequences accurately predicted the HLA-A and HLA-B alleles for most subjects in the first cohort. A later analysis found that TCR association rates varied across HLA loci, with DRB1 alleles showing the most associated TCRs and HLA-C alleles the fewest. A later genetic analysis reported fewer N-insertions in productive TCRs among donors in an Asian-associated ancestry cluster than the roughly 700-donor mean. According to a later analysis, most CMV-associated TCR beta chains appeared to be HLA-restricted, and the HLA associations seemed to be driven largely by CMV exposure. Most TCR sequences were observed very rarely across donors, whereas some public TCRs were present in many individuals. A total of 150 or so TCR beta chains were listed by the study as associated with cytomegalovirus. Presence/absence analyses assumed roughly uniform sequencing depth across donors, an assumption that may not hold. The authors suggested that the approach could potentially be generalized to other disease states and immunological phenotypes. In an earlier analysis of 587 of the donors, most TCR beta V segments appeared in productive rearrangements about 87% or about 30% of the time, broadly matching IMGT annotations. For the cohort, immune exposure information was limited to CMV serostatus. In vitro tests confirmed that a few of the cytomegalovirus-associated TCR beta chains recognize cytomegalovirus antigens. A later analysis reported that several top co-occurrence clusters appeared linked to parvovirus B19, influenza, CMV and Epstein-Barr virus. Strong co-occurrence of HLA alleles, especially DR and DQ, made assigning TCR associations to individual alleles difficult. This cohort had only TCR beta chains sequenced, and the lack of alpha or paired-chain data limited which features could be detected. Cytomegalovirus status was reported to be diagnosed by the classifier with high specificity and sensitivity in both the original and validation cohorts. Roughly 17 rarely observed V segments, including chromosome 9 orphons, were excluded from the earlier analysis of almost 600 of the donors because counts were too low. A later analysis found that HLA-associated TCR beta chains were more clonally expanded and had lower generation probabilities than equally common non-associated chains. V-gene and J-gene trimming of TCR beta chains was associated with a missense DCLRE1C variant in a later genetic analysis, and the association was replicated in an independent cohort.

The CDR3 starts with the cysteine, ends with the phenylalanine, and has 15 residues. Only the CDR3 region is kept as DNA, spanning 45 bases read in frame from base 1. Trimming takes 4 bases off V and 4 bases off J; junction bases not matched to a gene: 3. According to the germline V gene, CDR1 reads LGHNA and CDR2 reads YNFKEQ. The cohort comprised around 690 healthy bone marrow donors. At the time of sampling, all cohort members were nominally healthy, though unrecorded immune exposures were likely present. The donor was CMV seronegative and was included in the group of several hundred seronegative cohort members. A peripheral blood sample was provided by each donor, and peripheral blood mononuclear cells were used for TCR beta sequencing. Genomic DNA extraction from the blood cell samples was performed with the Qiagen DNeasy Blood Extraction Kit.

Sequencing used PBMCs. The chain uses TRBV4-2 and TRBJ2-3; 12 central bases correspond to TRBD2. The clonotype originates from a woman in her twenties or thirties in good health and CMV-seronegative. The base sequence is TGTGCCAGCAGCCCCGGACTAGCGGGACCAGATACGCAGTATTTT. It codes for CASSPGLAGPDTQYF.